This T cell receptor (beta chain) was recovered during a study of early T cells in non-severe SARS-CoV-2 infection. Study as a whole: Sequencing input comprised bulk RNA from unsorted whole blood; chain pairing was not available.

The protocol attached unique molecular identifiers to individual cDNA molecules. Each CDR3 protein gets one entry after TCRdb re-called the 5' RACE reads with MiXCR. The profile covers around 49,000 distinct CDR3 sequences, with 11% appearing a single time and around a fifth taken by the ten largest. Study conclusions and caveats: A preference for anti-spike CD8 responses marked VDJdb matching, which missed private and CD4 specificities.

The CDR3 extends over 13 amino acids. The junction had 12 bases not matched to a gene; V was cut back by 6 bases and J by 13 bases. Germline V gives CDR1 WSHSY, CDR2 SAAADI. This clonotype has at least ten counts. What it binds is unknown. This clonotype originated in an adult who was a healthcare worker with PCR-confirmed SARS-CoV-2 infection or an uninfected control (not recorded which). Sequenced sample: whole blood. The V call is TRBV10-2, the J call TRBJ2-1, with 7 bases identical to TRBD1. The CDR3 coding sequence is TGCGCCAGCAGGCTGGTGACCGGGACAGAACAGTTCTTC. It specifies CASRLVTGTEQFF.